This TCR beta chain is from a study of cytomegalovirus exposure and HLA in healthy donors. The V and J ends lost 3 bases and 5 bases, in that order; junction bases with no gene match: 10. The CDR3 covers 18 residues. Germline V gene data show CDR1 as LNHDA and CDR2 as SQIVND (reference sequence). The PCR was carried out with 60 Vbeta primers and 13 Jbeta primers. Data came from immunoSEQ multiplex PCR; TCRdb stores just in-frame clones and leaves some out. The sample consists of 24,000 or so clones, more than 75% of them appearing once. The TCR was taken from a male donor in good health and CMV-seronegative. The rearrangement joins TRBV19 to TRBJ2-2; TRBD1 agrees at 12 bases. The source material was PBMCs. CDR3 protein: CASSIGTGGPGETGELFF. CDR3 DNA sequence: TGTGCCAGTAGTATCGGGACAGGGGGCCCCGGCGAGACCGGGGAGCTGTTTTTT.